This T cell receptor beta chain was sequenced for a study of cytomegalovirus exposure and HLA in healthy donors. Study findings and constraints: TCR beta chains numbering some 160 were designated cytomegalovirus-associated. A link between a missense DCLRE1C variant and TCR beta V- and J-gene trimming emerged from a later analysis.

The PCR had 60 Vbeta and 13 Jbeta primers. Sequencing was performed with immunoSEQ multiplex PCR; in TCRdb, only in-frame clones are kept and a portion is missing. The sample holds nearly 95,000 clones, 7.6% seen once. Only a few counts were recorded for this clone. Its cognate antigen is unknown. The length of the CDR3 is 15 residues. Germline assignment: CDR1 SGHTA and CDR2 FQGNSA. Trimming pared 3 bases from V and 8 bases from J, leaving 19 bases between. Sequenced: PBMCs. The rearrangement joins TRBV7-2 to TRBJ1-2; tentatively, D is TRBD1 (5 bases). The TCR sequence derives from a man aged 50 or older in good health and CMV-seronegative. The CDR3: CASSFPSGTGGGYTF. The CDR3 DNA reads as TGTGCCAGCAGCTTCCCATCCGGGACCGGGGGAGGCTACACCTTC.